The 32 T cell receptor beta chains presented below share a single source sample, sequenced in a study of blood T cell repertoires in COVID-19. Sequencing was performed with immunoSEQ multiplex PCR; in TCRdb, only in-frame clones are kept and a portion is missing. Of approximately 240,000 clones in the sample, approximately 90% were seen once. Sequencing used peripheral blood. The source is a woman aged 18-35 years who had recovered from COVID-19.

The chain employs TRBV13 and TRBJ2-3; no definite D call. CDR1 and CDR2 (germline): PRHDT, FYEKMQ (reference sequence). The CDR3 spans 13 residues. V dropped 5 bases and J dropped 4 bases, with 10 bases sitting between them. In nucleotides, the CDR3 is TGTGCCAGCAGCCAAATCACATCAGATACGCAGTATTTT. The encoded protein is CASSQITSDTQYF.

This clone was observed a few times. The CDR3 reads CASSYGTGGVGYTF. DNA for the CDR3: TGTGCCAGCAGTTACGGGACAGGGGGCGTTGGCTACACCTTC. V gene TRBV6-5 combines with J gene TRBJ1-2; TRBD1 aligns across 12 bases. J was trimmed by 7 bases and V by 2 bases; bases with no gene match: 2. Germline V gene data show CDR1 as MNHEY and CDR2 as SVGAGI. The CDR3 spans 14 residues.

The chain uses TRBV5-4 and TRBJ1-3; 7 bases fit TRBD1. The CDR3 has 15 residues. After removal of 0 bases from V and 4 bases from J, the junction contained 4 bases not matched to a gene. Germline V gene sequence: CDR1 SGHNT, CDR2 YYREEE (reference sequence). The CDR3 DNA reads TGTGCCAGCAGCTTGGAGGGGGCGCGGGGAAACACCATATATTTT. As protein: CASSLEGARGNTIYF. Combining the CDR3 with reference TRBV5-4 and TRBJ1-3 gives the whole variable domain ETGVTQSPTHLIKTRGQQVTLRCSSQSGHNTVSWYQQALGQGPQFIFQYYREEENGRGNFPPRFSGLQFPNYSSELNVNALELDDSALYLCASSLEGARGNTIYFGEGSWLTVV.

This sequence joins TRBV3-1 (or the pseudogene TRBV3-2) and TRBJ1-6; TRBD1 might be the D (5 bases). Germline values: CDR1 LGHDT, CDR2 YNNKEL (reference sequence). V lost 7 bases to trimming and J lost 8 bases, with 12 bases between them. This CDR3 has 13 residues. CDR3 in amino acids: CASTTASHSPLHF. The CDR3 bases are TGTGCCAGCACGACAGCGTCTCATTCACCCCTCCACTTT.

The genes are TRBV4-2 and TRBJ2-3; 8 positions match TRBD2. The CDR3 length is 17 residues. Trimming cost V 1 base and J 5 bases; bases outside gene matches: 11. Germline lookup yields CDR1 LGHNA and CDR2 YNFKEQ. CDR3 DNA: TGTGCCAGCAGCCAAGGGTGGAGCGGGAGTCTTGAAGATACGCAGTATTTT. Its translation: CASSQGWSGSLEDTQYF.

This clone occurred once. The rearrangement uses TRBV6-1 and TRBJ2-1; D call uncertain. The germline V gene encodes CDR1 MNHNS and CDR2 SASEGT. V was trimmed by 0 bases and J by 0 bases, leaving 15 bases between them. This CDR3 spans 18 amino acids. The CDR3 DNA sequence: TGTGCCAGCAGTGAAGCCCTTACAGCCGCGAGCTCCTACAATGAGCAGTTCTTC. It specifies CASSEALTAASSYNEQFF.

This rearrangement joins TRBV19 to TRBJ1-5; D gene uncertain. The germline V gene has CDR1 LNHDA and CDR2 SQIVND (reference sequence). This CDR3 comprises 15 residues. Trimming removed 2 bases at V and 0 bases at J, with 8 bases between. The CDR3 loop is CASSINLYSNQPQHF. The CDR3 nucleotides are TGTGCCAGTAGTATAAACCTATATAGCAATCAGCCCCAGCATTTT. Using reference TRBV19 and TRBJ1-5 for the parts outside the CDR3, the full variable domain is DGGITQSPKYLFRKEGQNVTLSCEQNLNHDAMYWYRQDPGQGLRLIYYSQIVNDFQKGDIAEGYSVSREKKESFPLTVTSAQKNPTAFYLCASSINLYSNQPQHFGDGTRLSIL.

The chain carries TRBV14 and TRBJ2-3, with 10 bases aligning to TRBD2. V lost 6 bases and J lost 2; bases outside the gene matches: 5. The CDR3 contains 15 residues. Germline V lookup: CDR1 SGHDN, CDR2 FVKESK. The DNA for the CDR3 is TGTGCCAGCAGACCTAGCGGGAGCAACACAGATACGCAGTATTTT. It translates to CASRPSGSNTDTQYF.

The genes are TRBV30 and TRBJ2-1; perhaps TRBD2 as D (6 bases). In germline, CDR1 is GTSNPN, CDR2 SVGIG (reference sequence). The germline V and J ends were trimmed by 5 bases and 6 bases, with 11 bases remaining between them. The CDR3 is made up of 12 amino acids. As DNA, the CDR3 is TGTGCCTGGGATCAGGGAGGCAATGAGCAGTTCTTC. Its translation is CAWDQGGNEQFF. Using reference TRBV30 and TRBJ2-1 for the parts outside the CDR3, the full variable domain is SQTIHQWPATLVQPVGSPLSLECTVEGTSNPNLYWYRQAAGRGLQLLFYSVGIGQISSEVPQNLSASRPQDRQFILSSKKLLLSDSGFYLCAWDQGGNEQFFGPGTRLTVL.

The chain recombines TRBV9 with TRBJ2-3; D may be TRBD2 (6 bases). Germline CDR1 is SGDLS and CDR2 is YYNGEE. Trimming pared 3 bases from V and 7 bases from J, leaving 9 bases between. This CDR3 comprises 12 residues. The CDR3 protein is CASSDSGNTQYF. CDR3 bases: TGTGCCAGCAGCGATAGCGGTAATACGCAGTATTTT.

The chain employs TRBV7-2 and TRBJ2-1; TRBD2 matches 9 bases. Germline lookup yields CDR1 SGHTA and CDR2 FQGNSA. The CDR3 loop spans 15 amino acids. The junction had 4 bases not matched to a gene; V was cut back by 3 bases and J by 4 bases. CDR3 nucleotides: TGTGCCAGCAGCTTTGGCGGGAGGGCTTACAATGAGCAGTTCTTC. This translates into CASSFGGRAYNEQFF.

V and J are TRBV5-1 and TRBJ2-2, with a tentative D call TRBD2 (5 bases). This CDR3 has 15 amino acids. Trimming stripped 0 bases from V and 2 bases from J, with 8 bases between. CDR1 is SGHRS and CDR2 is YFSETQ in the germline V gene. This CDR3 is CASSLGTYNTGELFF. The CDR3 DNA sequence: TGCGCCAGCAGCTTGGGGACTTATAACACCGGGGAGCTGTTTTTT.

The chain joins TRBV19 to TRBJ1-5; no definite D call. The CDR3 loop spans 13 amino acids. V lost 3 bases to trimming and J lost 5 bases, with 8 bases between them. Looked up from germline, CDR1 is LNHDA and CDR2 is SQIVND (reference sequence). This CDR3 reads CASSIFSDQPQHF. Here the CDR3 DNA reads TGTGCCAGTAGTATCTTCTCAGATCAGCCCCAGCATTTT.

V gene TRBV6-5 combines with J gene TRBJ1-1, with D maybe TRBD1 (5 bases). Between the trimmed V and J ends, which lost 4 bases and 4 bases, there was a span of 10 bases. CDR1 is MNHEY, CDR2 SVGAGI, per germline. The CDR3 is 13 amino acids. The CDR3 loop is CASSFRVSTEAFF. The CDR3 coding sequence is TGTGCCAGCAGTTTCAGGGTGTCCACTGAAGCTTTCTTT.

This chain joins TRBV3-1 (or the pseudogene TRBV3-2) and TRBJ1-2; D is possibly TRBD1 (6 bases). Per the germline V gene, CDR1 is LGHDT and CDR2 is YNNKEL (reference sequence). This CDR3 has 14 amino acids. Trimming shortened V by 4 bases and J by 4 bases, and 13 bases separated the two germline ends. For the CDR3, the DNA is TGTGCCAGCAGCCTGGTCCGAGGGGGCTATGGCTACACCTTC. Its translation is CASSLVRGGYGYTF.

This sequence joins TRBV27 and TRBJ2-1, with TRBD2 identical over 7 bases. Per germline, CDR1 MNHEY and CDR2 SMNVEV (reference sequence). There are 16 residues in the CDR3. The V and J ends lost 0 bases and 2 bases, in that order; junction bases with no gene match: 4. CDR3: CASSLSSGNTYNEQFF. CDR3 in DNA: TGTGCCAGCAGTTTATCAAGCGGGAACACCTACAATGAGCAGTTCTTC.

This clone has only one observation. V usage is TRBV9 and J usage is TRBJ1-2, with 12 bases fitting TRBD1. The CDR3 is made up of 17 amino acids. The germline CDR1 and CDR2 sequences are SGDLS and YYNGEE. V was clipped by 8 bases and J by 5 bases; unmatched bases: 16. CDR3 protein: CASRLEGQGASSYGYTF. The CDR3 bases are TGTGCCAGTCGTCTAGAGGGACAGGGGGCGTCTTCGTATGGCTACACCTTC.

The rearrangement uses TRBV13 and TRBJ2-1; 7 nucleotides agree with TRBD1. The CDR3 is 13 residues long. Looked up from germline, CDR1 is PRHDT and CDR2 is FYEKMQ (reference sequence). Trimming removed 8 bases from V and 3 bases from J; junction bases left unmatched: 4. CDR3 coding DNA: TGTGCCAGCTTACGACAGGGCTACAATGAGCAGTTCTTC. Protein sequence: CASLRQGYNEQFF.

The rearrangement links TRBV6-2 or TRBV6-3 to TRBJ1-2; 7 nucleotides line up with TRBD1. The V segment lost 6 bases and the J segment 7 bases; nucleotides outside the gene matches: 14. CDR1 and CDR2 from the germline V gene are MNHEY and SVGEGT. This CDR3 contains 15 residues. CDR3 nucleotide sequence: TGTGCCAGCAGCCAAGACAGGGTCAAAGGGCTTGGCTACACCTTC. Translated, it gives CASSQDRVKGLGYTF.

This chain uses TRBV27 with TRBJ2-2; perhaps TRBD2 as D (6 bases). This CDR3 comprises 13 residues. Per the germline V gene, CDR1 is MNHEY and CDR2 is SMNVEV (reference sequence). The V and J ends lost 8 bases and 7 bases respectively, with 14 bases between them. The DNA of the CDR3 is TGTGCCAGCCGTAGGACGGGGGTCGGGGAGCTGTTTTTT. It specifies CASRRTGVGELFF.

This sequence joins TRBV18 and TRBJ1-1; D remains unclear. The CDR3 is made up of 13 amino acids. With 4 bases removed from V and 1 base from J, the gap between germline ends came to 7 bases. Germline V gives CDR1 KGHSH, CDR2 LQKENI. Here the CDR3 DNA reads TGTGCCAGCTCACTAGTACGGAACACTGAAGCTTTCTTT. Protein product: CASSLVRNTEAFF.

The V gene is TRBV4-1, the J gene TRBJ2-7; 9 bases are shared with TRBD1. Germline CDR1 reads MGHRA; CDR2 reads YSYEKL. There are 13 residues in the CDR3. The junction had 2 bases not matched to a gene; V was cut back by 6 bases and J by 2 bases. The CDR3 bases are TGCGCCAGCAGAGGGACAGGGCCCTACGAGCAGTACTTC. It translates to CASRGTGPYEQYF.

The chain links TRBV19 to TRBJ2-1; TRBD2 aligns across 12 bases. The CDR3 loop spans 18 amino acids. Germline V gene sequence: CDR1 LNHDA, CDR2 SQIVND (reference sequence). After removal of 3 bases from V and 0 bases from J, the junction contained 6 bases not matched to a gene. The CDR3 DNA reads as TGTGCCAGTAGTATCCTTCGGACTAGCGGGATCTCCTACAATGAGCAGTTCTTC. Residues: CASSILRTSGISYNEQFF.

This clone was detected only once. The chain links TRBV7-9 to TRBJ2-1; TRBD1 matches 8 bases. With V trimmed by 4 bases and J by 5 bases, 4 bases remained unmatched. The CDR3 sequence is 14 residues long. Germline lookup yields CDR1 SEHNR and CDR2 FQNEAQ (reference sequence). The CDR3 DNA reads TGTGCCAGCAGCTCCGGGACAGGTAACAATGAGCAGTTCTTC. Its protein is CASSSGTGNNEQFF.

The chain recombines TRBV9 with TRBJ2-1; TRBD2 is a possible D gene (6 bases). This CDR3 spans 13 amino acids. Trimming left V 3 bases short and J 7 bases short, with 11 bases between. The germline V gene encodes CDR1 SGDLS and CDR2 YYNGEE. The CDR3 DNA reads TGTGCCAGCAGCGGATCCCGGGGGAATGAGCAGTTCTTC. Translating gives CASSGSRGNEQFF.

The rearrangement joins TRBV9 to TRBJ2-7; weak D call: TRBD1 (5 bases). This CDR3 has 15 amino acids. Germline CDR1 and CDR2: SGDLS and YYNGEE. Trimming took off 4 bases at V and 3 bases at J, with 17 bases between the two ends. In nucleotides, the CDR3 is TGTGCCAGCAGCTCGGGTTTGACAGCCAGCTACGAGCAGTACTTC. As protein: CASSSGLTASYEQYF.

This rearrangement joins TRBV6-5 to TRBJ1-2, with a possible D match to TRBD1 (6 bases). The germline gives CDR1 MNHEY, CDR2 SVGAGI. The V end was cut by 6 bases, the J end by 4 bases, with 12 bases between. The CDR3 runs to 13 residues. CDR3 loop: CASRIGQSYGYTF. Here the CDR3 DNA reads TGTGCCAGCAGGATTGGACAGTCCTATGGCTACACCTTC.

The CDR3 sequence is CASSPNSGRAGTGELFF. CDR3 DNA sequence: TGTGCCAGCAGCCCGAATAGCGGGAGGGCAGGTACCGGGGAGCTGTTTTTT. The chain uses TRBV28 and TRBJ2-2, with TRBD2 matching 11 bases. V dropped 6 bases and J dropped 5; count of bases not matched to a gene: 11. This CDR3 is 17 amino acids long. From germline, CDR1 is MDHEN and CDR2 SYDVKM.

The chain uses TRBV23-1 and TRBJ2-3, with D unclear. TRBV23-1 belongs to the ORF category, with a function that is uncertain. The CDR3 extends over 20 amino acids. Trimming shortened V by 0 bases and J by 2 bases, and 24 bases separated the two germline ends. DNA of the CDR3: TGCGCCAGCAGTCAATCATTTAAGTGTCTCGTTACCCTAATCACAGATACGCAGTATTTT. This sequence encodes CASSQSFKCLVTLITDTQYF.

In its sample, this clone was seen once. The chain combines TRBV9 with TRBJ2-1, with D hard to call. This CDR3 has 13 residues. V lost 0 bases to trimming and J lost 6 bases, with 7 bases between them. CDR1 and CDR2 (germline): SGDLS, YYNGEE. CDR3 DNA sequence: TGTGCCAGCAGCGTAGCTAGTCCCAATGAGCAGTTCTTC. It translates to CASSVASPNEQFF.

In regard to this clone: The sample has other DNA sequences that encode this CDR3 too. The chain carries TRBV7-9 and TRBJ1-1; D gene unclear. The CDR3 totals 12 residues. Germline loops: CDR1 SEHNR, CDR2 FQNEAQ (reference sequence). With 1 base removed from V and 7 bases from J, the gap between germline ends came to 7 bases. The CDR3 spells CASSLVAGEAFF. In DNA form, the CDR3 reads TGTGCCAGCAGCTTAGTGGCAGGTGAAGCTTTCTTT.

The chain couples TRBV27 to TRBJ1-5, with 8 bases aligning to TRBD1. The CDR3 is made up of 16 amino acids. The germline CDR1 and CDR2 sequences are MNHEY and SMNVEV (reference sequence). After removal of 5 bases from V and 0 bases from J, the junction contained 6 bases not matched to a gene. The CDR3 sequence is CASSVTGDYSNQPQHF. For the CDR3, the DNA is TGTGCCAGCAGTGTGACAGGGGACTATAGCAATCAGCCCCAGCATTTT.